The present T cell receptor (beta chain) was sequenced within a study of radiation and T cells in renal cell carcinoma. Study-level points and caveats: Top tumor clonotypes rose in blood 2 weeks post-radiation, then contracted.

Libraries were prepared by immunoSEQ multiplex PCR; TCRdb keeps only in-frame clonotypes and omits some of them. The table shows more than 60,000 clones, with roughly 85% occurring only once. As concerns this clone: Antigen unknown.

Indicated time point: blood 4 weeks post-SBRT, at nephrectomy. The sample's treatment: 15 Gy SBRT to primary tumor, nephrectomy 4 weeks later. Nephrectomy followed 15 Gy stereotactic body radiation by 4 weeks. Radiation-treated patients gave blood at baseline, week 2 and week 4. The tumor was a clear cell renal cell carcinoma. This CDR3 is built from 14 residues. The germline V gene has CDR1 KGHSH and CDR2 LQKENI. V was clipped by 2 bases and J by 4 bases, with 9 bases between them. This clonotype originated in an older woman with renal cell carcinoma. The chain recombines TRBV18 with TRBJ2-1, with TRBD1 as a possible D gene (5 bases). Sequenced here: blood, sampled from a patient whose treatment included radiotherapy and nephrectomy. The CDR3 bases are TGTGCCAGCTCACCATCAGGGCAATACAATGAGCAGTTCTTC. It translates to CASSPSGQYNEQFF.